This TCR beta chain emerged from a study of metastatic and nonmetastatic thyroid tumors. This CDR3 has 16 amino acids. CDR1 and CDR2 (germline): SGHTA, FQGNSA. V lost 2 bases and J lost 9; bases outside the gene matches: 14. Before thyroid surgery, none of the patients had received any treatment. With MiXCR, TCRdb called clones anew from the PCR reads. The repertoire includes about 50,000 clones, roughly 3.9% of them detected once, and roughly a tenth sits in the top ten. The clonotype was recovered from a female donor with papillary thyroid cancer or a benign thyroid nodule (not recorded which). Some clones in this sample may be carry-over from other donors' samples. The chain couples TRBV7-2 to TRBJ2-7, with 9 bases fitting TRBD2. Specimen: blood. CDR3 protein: CASSLLVAGAENGQYF. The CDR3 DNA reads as TGTGCCAGCAGCTTATTAGTAGCGGGAGCAGAGAACGGGCAGTACTTC. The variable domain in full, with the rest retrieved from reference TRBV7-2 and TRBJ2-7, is GAGVSQSPSNKVTEKGKDVELRCDPISGHTALYWYRQSLGQGLEFLIYFQGNSAPDKSGLPSDRFSAERTGGSVSTLTIQRTQQEDSAVYLCASSLLVAGAENGQYFGPGTRLTVT.